This passage covers 10 T cell receptor beta chains from one sample sequenced in a study of early T cells in non-severe SARS-CoV-2 infection. TCRdb used MiXCR to reprocess the 5' RACE reads, holding one entry per CDR3 protein. The sample lists more than 85,000 distinct CDR3 sequences; over 15% were seen once. The sample taken for sequencing was whole blood. Receptor source: an adult who was a healthcare worker with PCR-confirmed SARS-CoV-2 infection or an uninfected control (not recorded which).

In this sample, this clonotype turned up a few times. The chain uses TRBV6-4 and TRBJ2-2; TRBD2 matches 8 bases. With V trimmed by 2 bases and J by 6 bases, 2 bases remained unmatched. The CDR3 sequence is 14 residues long. CDR1 MRHNA and CDR2 SNTAGT come from the germline V gene. CDR3 in DNA: TGTGCCAGCAGTGACGAAGCGGGGGCCGGGGAGCTGTTTTTT. Translating it yields CASSDEAGAGELFF.

This chain joins TRBV9 and TRBJ2-1, with 8 bases aligning to TRBD1. Germline CDR1 reads SGDLS; CDR2 reads YYNGEE. The length of the CDR3 is 11 residues. The V segment lost 7 bases and the J segment 9 bases; nucleotides outside the gene matches: 3. DNA for the CDR3: TGTGCCAGCGGAACAGGGGGTGAGCAGTTCTTC. Protein product: CASGTGGEQFF.

This clonotype was seen at least ten times. The V and J genes are TRBV12-3 or TRBV12-4 and TRBJ1-2; 10 positions match TRBD1. V lost 6 bases, J lost 8 bases, and 6 bases stayed unmatched. The CDR3 totals 13 residues. The CDR3 nucleotides are TGTGCCAGCAGGACCGGGACAGGGGTCGGCTACACCTTC. This encodes CASRTGTGVGYTF.

This clonotype has just a few counts. The rearrangement links TRBV7-9 to TRBJ1-1; no clear D gene. The CDR3 totals 16 residues. V lost 5 bases and J 2 bases, leaving 18 bases between the germline ends. Per germline, CDR1 SEHNR and CDR2 FQNEAQ (reference sequence). The CDR3 DNA reads TGTGCCAGCAGCCCGGGAGCAGTTTCCCCTAACACTGAAGCTTTCTTT. Its protein is CASSPGAVSPNTEAFF.

J is TRBJ2-7 and V is TRBV11-2; a possible D gene is TRBD1 (6 bases). CDR1 is SGHAT and CDR2 is FQNNGV in the germline V gene. The germline V and J ends were trimmed by 6 bases and 3 bases, with 18 bases remaining between them. The CDR3 is 15 amino acids. CDR3 in DNA: TGTGCCAGCAGTCCCGGGTGGGGGCCGGACTACGAGCAGTACTTC. This sequence encodes CASSPGWGPDYEQYF.

In its sample, this clonotype was seen a few times. The rearrangement links TRBV20-1 to TRBJ2-1; D is ambiguous. Trimming removed 5 bases from V and 6 bases from J, with 11 bases in between. CDR1 DFQATT and CDR2 SNEGSKA come from the germline V gene (reference sequence). The CDR3 is 12 amino acids. The chain's CDR3 is CSAFRAPNEQFF. CDR3 sequence (DNA): TGCAGTGCTTTCCGGGCCCCCAATGAGCAGTTCTTC.

This clonotype was recorded many times. The chain couples TRBV6-6 to TRBJ1-5; maybe TRBD1 (6 bases). Germline values: CDR1 MNHNY, CDR2 SVGAGI (reference sequence). The length of the CDR3 is 14 residues. V was pared by 6 bases and J by 2 bases, with 11 bases between. The CDR3 DNA reads TGTGCCAGCAGATACAGGGAAGGCAATCAGCCCCAGCATTTT. It codes for CASRYREGNQPQHF.

DNA of the CDR3: TGTGCCAGCAGCTTAGGGGCGGGCAGCTCCTACAATGAGCAGTTCTTC. Translation: CASSLGAGSSYNEQFF. The chain carries TRBV7-2 and TRBJ2-1; tentative D call: TRBD2 (5 bases). V lost 1 base, J lost 0 bases, and 10 bases lay in between. The germline CDR1 and CDR2 sequences are SGHTA and FQGNSA. This CDR3 spans 16 amino acids.

In this sample, this clonotype turned up a few times. The genes are TRBV28 and TRBJ2-1; either TRBD1 or TRBD2 may supply D (5 bases each). The V end lost 0 bases, the J end lost 0 bases, and 6 bases lay between the germline ends. Germline V gene sequence: CDR1 MDHEN, CDR2 SYDVKM. The length of the CDR3 is 15 residues. The CDR3 DNA sequence: TGTGCCAGCAGTTTATGGGGGGACTCCTACAATGAGCAGTTCTTC. Its protein is CASSLWGDSYNEQFF. Complete variable domain (other parts from reference TRBV28 and TRBJ2-1): DVKVTQSSRYLVKRTGEKVFLECVQDMDHENMFWYRQDPGLGLRLIYFSYDVKMKEKGDIPEGYSVSREKKERFSLILESASTNQTSMYLCASSLWGDSYNEQFFGPGTRLTVL.

The chain uses TRBV20-1 and TRBJ1-3; TRBD1 is a possible D gene (6 bases). V lost 6 bases and J 4 bases, leaving 10 bases between the germline ends. From germline, CDR1 is DFQATT and CDR2 SNEGSKA (reference sequence). The CDR3 runs to 12 residues. CDR3 residues: CSARDRGNTIYF. As DNA, the CDR3 is TGCAGTGCCCGAGACAGGGGAAACACCATATATTTT.